Following are 26 T cell receptor beta chains from one sample sequenced in a study of memory CD4+ T cells and cytomegalovirus serostatus (dated by TCRdb to the late 2010s). Library preparation was by the immunoSEQ multiplex PCR assay. The clones in this table, taken by TCRdb from immuneACCESS, are in-frame only. Not every clone is retained; where verified, under half of the shortfall comes from an unresolved V gene, and the cause of the rest is unknown. The table for this sample lists tens of thousands of clones; roughly 85% of them were counted only once. Roughly 0.5% of the sample lies in the top ten. A FACSAria II was used to sort memory CD4+ T cells, defined as single viable CD3+CD4+CD8-CD45RO+ cells. Specimen: memory CD4+ T cells from blood. These receptor sequences come from an adult in good health and CMV-seronegative. Some clones in this sample may be carry-over from other donors' samples.

The V and J genes are TRBV7-2 and TRBJ2-2, with 7 bases lining up with TRBD1. Looked up from germline, CDR1 is SGHTA and CDR2 is FQGNSA. The CDR3 length is 16 residues. The ends lost 0 bases at V and 0 bases at J; junction bases unmatched: 1. CDR3 DNA: TGTGCCAGCAGCTTAGCCGGGACAGCGAACACCGGGGAGCTGTTTTTT. It yields the protein CASSLAGTANTGELFF.

The chain links TRBV27 to TRBJ1-5, with a possible D match to TRBD1 (5 bases). The V end was cut by 5 bases, the J end by 2 bases, with 13 bases between. CDR3 length: 15 residues. CDR1 MNHEY and CDR2 SMNVEV come from the germline V gene (reference sequence). CDR3: CASSMQGLGNQPQHF. The CDR3 bases are TGTGCCAGCAGTATGCAGGGTTTAGGCAATCAGCCCCAGCATTTT.

This chain links TRBV28 with TRBJ2-7; 11 bases map to TRBD2. CDR1 is MDHEN and CDR2 is SYDVKM in the germline V gene. The CDR3 has 14 amino acids. J was trimmed by 3 bases and V by 6 bases; bases with no gene match: 4. The CDR3 DNA reads as TGTGCCAGCAGAGGACTAGCGGGCCTCTACGAGCAGTACTTC. Its protein product is CASRGLAGLYEQYF.

The rearrangement joins TRBV9 to TRBJ1-1; TRBD1 is a possible D gene (5 bases). Germline V CDR1 and CDR2: SGDLS, YYNGEE. Trimming shortened V by 0 bases and J by 1 base, and 10 bases separated the two germline ends. There are 15 residues in the CDR3. The CDR3 coding sequence is TGTGCCAGCAGCGTAGGCCCCAGGGCGAACACTGAAGCTTTCTTT. It specifies CASSVGPRANTEAFF.

The chain has TRBV11-3 and TRBJ2-7; 7 positions agree with TRBD1. V gave up 5 bases and J gave up 2 bases; unmatched junction bases: 3. The V gene's germline CDR1 is SGHNT and CDR2 YENEEA. The CDR3 is 13 amino acids. CDR3 nucleotide sequence: TGTGCCAGCAGCGAGGGGACAGCCTACGAGCAGTACTTC. Translated, it gives CASSEGTAYEQYF.

The V call is TRBV7-3, the J call TRBJ1-4; 7 bases are shared with TRBD1. Germline trimming cut 2 bases from V and 5 bases from J; bases unmatched to any gene: 5. CDR1 SGHTA and CDR2 FQGTGA come from the germline V gene. There are 15 residues in the CDR3. The CDR3 protein is CASSLSGQKNEKLFF. The CDR3 DNA reads TGTGCCAGCAGCTTATCGGGACAGAAAAATGAAAAACTGTTTTTT.

The V and J genes are TRBV18 and TRBJ1-1; D is undetermined. V lost 6 bases and J 1 base, leaving 9 bases between the germline ends. Germline V gene sequence: CDR1 KGHSH, CDR2 LQKENI. This CDR3 is 13 amino acids long. CDR3 in amino acids: CASSLDPNTEAFF. The DNA of the CDR3 is TGTGCCAGCTCGCTCGACCCGAACACTGAAGCTTTCTTT. Variable domain in full (rest from reference TRBV18 and TRBJ1-1): NAGVMQNPRHLVRRRGQEARLRCSPMKGHSHVYWYRQLPEEGLKFMVYLQKENIIDESGMPKERFSAEFPKEGPSILRIQQVVRGDSAAYFCASSLDPNTEAFFGQGTRLTVV.

The CDR3 nucleotides are TGTGCTAGCGCTTTCTACGGAGAGACCCAGTACTTC. Translation gives CASAFYGETQYF. The chain employs TRBV7-2 and TRBJ2-5; a weak D match, TRBD2 (5 bases). The CDR3 has 12 amino acids. Germline V gene lookup returns CDR1 SGHTA and CDR2 FQGNSA.

The chain uses TRBV9 and TRBJ2-5; the D gene is possibly TRBD1 (6 bases). CDR3 length equals 12 residues. V lost 7 bases, J lost 5 bases, and 12 bases lay in between. CDR1 SGDLS and CDR2 YYNGEE come from the germline V gene. The CDR3 region is CASSKGVETQYF. CDR3 nucleotides: TGTGCCAGCTCCAAGGGGGTGGAGACCCAGTACTTC.

The chain uses TRBV30 and TRBJ2-6; D may match TRBD1 or TRBD2 (5 bases each). CDR1 GTSNPN and CDR2 SVGIG come from the germline V gene (reference sequence). This CDR3 has 16 residues. V gave up 3 bases and J gave up 3 bases, with 15 bases separating them. CDR3 loop: CAWSAGTSFGANVLTF. For the CDR3, the DNA is TGTGCCTGGAGCGCCGGGACCTCCTTTGGGGCCAACGTCCTGACTTTC. The entire variable domain, with the rest obtained from reference TRBV30 and TRBJ2-6, is as follows: SQTIHQWPATLVQPVGSPLSLECTVEGTSNPNLYWYRQAAGRGLQLLFYSVGIGQISSEVPQNLSASRPQDRQFILSSKKLLLSDSGFYLCAWSAGTSFGANVLTFGAGSRLTVL.

V is TRBV19 and J is TRBJ1-5; D not certain. CDR3 length equals 13 residues. The V gene lost 6 bases and the J gene lost 8 bases, with 14 bases spanning the gap. CDR1 and CDR2 from the germline V gene are LNHDA and SQIVND (reference sequence). CDR3 nucleotides: TGTGCCAGTAGCCAACTTTGGGGTGAGCCCCAGCATTTT. This codes for CASSQLWGEPQHF.

V usage is TRBV7-9 and J usage is TRBJ1-4; TRBD1 matches at 7 bases. CDR1 is SEHNR and CDR2 is FQNEAQ in the germline V gene (reference sequence). The V segment lost 5 bases and the J segment 1 base; nucleotides outside the gene matches: 7. CDR3 length: 16 residues. The CDR3 sequence is CASSRRQGLTNEKLFF. The CDR3 nucleotides read TGTGCCAGCAGCAGAAGACAGGGCTTAACTAATGAAAAACTGTTTTTT. Together with reference TRBV7-9 and TRBJ1-4, the CDR3 gives the full variable domain: DTGVSQNPRHKITKRGQNVTFRCDPISEHNRLYWYRQTLGQGPEFLTYFQNEAQLEKSRLLSDRFSAERPKGSFSTLEIQRTEQGDSAMYLCASSRRQGLTNEKLFFGSGTQLSVL.

This rearrangement joins TRBV6-5 to TRBJ2-7, with 13 bases identical to TRBD2. CDR3 length: 15 residues. Germline CDR1 and CDR2: MNHEY and SVGAGI. With 6 bases clipped from V and 0 bases from J, the junction kept 2 bases outside the gene matches. The CDR3 region is CASSTSGRASYEQYF. For the CDR3, the DNA is TGTGCCAGCAGCACTAGCGGGAGGGCCTCCTACGAGCAGTACTTC.

A few counts support this clone. The chain has TRBV6-1 and TRBJ1-4, with TRBD1 identical over 7 bases. Germline CDR1 MNHNS, CDR2 SASEGT. Germline trimming cut 0 bases from V and 14 bases from J; bases unmatched to any gene: 3. The CDR3 is made up of 12 amino acids. The CDR3 nucleotides read TGTGCCAGCAGTGAAGCTCGCAGGGGGCTGTTTTTT. Its translation is CASSEARRGLFF.

The J gene is TRBJ2-2, the V gene TRBV4-3; D ambiguous. This CDR3 has 13 residues. The V end lost 8 bases, the J end lost 7 bases, and 14 bases lay between the germline ends. Looked up from germline, CDR1 is LGHNA and CDR2 is YSLEER. This CDR3 reads CASSRLVDGELFF. The CDR3, as DNA: TGCGCCAGCTCGAGGCTAGTCGACGGGGAGCTGTTTTTT.

This clone appeared a single time. V usage is TRBV10-2 and J usage is TRBJ2-7; D might be TRBD2 (6 bases). The V gene's germline CDR1 is WSHSY and CDR2 SAAADI. The germline V and J ends were trimmed by 0 bases and 3 bases, with 12 bases remaining between them. The CDR3 spans 15 residues. In nucleotides, the CDR3 is TGCGCCAGCAGTGAGTCCGGAGCGGACTACTACGAGCAGTACTTC. Translated: CASSESGADYYEQYF.

The chain links TRBV5-1 to TRBJ2-7; D tentatively reads TRBD1 or TRBD2 (5 bases each). Trimming pared 9 bases from V and 0 bases from J, leaving 16 bases between. Per germline, CDR1 SGHRS and CDR2 YFSETQ. This CDR3 is built from 14 residues. Here the CDR3 reads CATRAEVSSYEQYF. CDR3 in DNA: TGCGCCACCAGGGCGGAGGTTAGCTCCTACGAGCAGTACTTC.

The rearrangement joins TRBV7-2 to TRBJ1-3, with unresolved D. CDR3 length: 15 amino acids. CDR1 SGHTA and CDR2 FQGNSA come from the germline V gene. V was pared by 1 base and J by 3 bases, with 10 bases between. The CDR3 here is CASSLGRGLGNTIYF. In nucleotides, the CDR3 is TGTGCCAGCAGCTTAGGACGAGGGCTTGGAAACACCATATATTTT.

The V gene is TRBV6-1, the J gene TRBJ2-2, with D perhaps given as TRBD1 or TRBD2 (5 bases each). There are 14 residues in the CDR3. The V end was cut by 7 bases, the J end by 6 bases, with 15 bases between. CDR1 MNHNS and CDR2 SASEGT come from the germline V gene. As DNA, the CDR3 is TGTGCCAGCACCATTAGAGGGGTGGCCGGGGAGCTGTTTTTT. Residues: CASTIRGVAGELFF.

This clone appeared a few times. J is TRBJ2-7 and V is TRBV7-2; 7 nucleotides line up with TRBD2. Germline V gene sequence: CDR1 SGHTA, CDR2 FQGNSA. The CDR3 has 15 amino acids. J gave up 6 bases and V 1 base, and 9 bases lay outside the gene matches. The CDR3 DNA is TGTGCCAGCAGCTTAGGGGGGTCGGGAGGCTTCGAGCAGTACTTC. Its translation: CASSLGGSGGFEQYF. Based on the CDR3 plus reference TRBV7-2 and TRBJ2-7, the full variable domain is GAGVSQSPSNKVTEKGKDVELRCDPISGHTALYWYRQSLGQGLEFLIYFQGNSAPDKSGLPSDRFSAERTGGSVSTLTIQRTQQEDSAVYLCASSLGGSGGFEQYFGPGTRLTVT.

The CDR3 DNA reads TGCGCCAGCAGCCGTCGAGATGGACTAGCGGGAGACAATGAGCAGTTCTTC. It translates to CASSRRDGLAGDNEQFF. The V gene is TRBV4-1, the J gene TRBJ2-1, with 13 bases matching TRBD2. Germline assignment: CDR1 MGHRA and CDR2 YSYEKL. J gave up 5 bases and V 4 bases, and 8 bases lay outside the gene matches. The CDR3 totals 17 residues.

This clone appeared a few times. V is TRBV4-3 and J is TRBJ1-6; D is ambiguous. CDR1 is LGHNA and CDR2 is YSLEER in the germline V gene. Trimming pared 0 bases from V and 5 bases from J, leaving 8 bases between. This CDR3 contains 15 residues. The CDR3 is CASSQDPRNNSPLHF. The CDR3 DNA follows: TGCGCCAGCAGCCAAGATCCCAGAAATAATTCACCCCTCCACTTT.

This clone was observed once. This chain joins TRBV29-1 and TRBJ2-1, with D possibly being TRBD2 (6 bases). The CDR3 totals 15 residues. Looked up from germline, CDR1 is SQVTM and CDR2 is ANQGSEA. Trimming took 7 bases from V and 1 from J, leaving 17 bases between them. The CDR3 DNA reads as TGCAGCGGGGGGACTCCAGGGAAGTCCTACAATGAGCAGTTCTTC. Translation gives CSGGTPGKSYNEQFF.

This clone was recorded a few times. J is TRBJ2-2 and V is TRBV18, with TRBD1 matching 7 bases. CDR1 and CDR2 from the germline V gene are KGHSH and LQKENI. The CDR3 totals 16 residues. The J segment lost 5 bases and the V segment lost 4 bases, leaving 10 bases of the junction unmatched. DNA for the CDR3: TGTGCCAGCTCACTAAACCGAGGGGGCCAAACCGGGGAGCTGTTTTTT. Its translation: CASSLNRGGQTGELFF.

The gene calls are TRBV7-9 and TRBJ1-2; D uncertain. The CDR3 has 16 amino acids. The V end lost 1 base, the J end lost 4 bases, and 16 bases lay between the germline ends. From germline, CDR1 is SEHNR and CDR2 FQNEAQ (reference sequence). The CDR3 loop is CASSLVLNRNVYGYTF. The CDR3 DNA sequence: TGTGCCAGCAGCTTAGTCTTGAACAGAAACGTCTATGGCTACACCTTC.

The chain carries TRBV19 and TRBJ2-2; the D is unclear. This CDR3 comprises 15 residues. CDR1 is LNHDA and CDR2 is SQIVND in the germline V gene (reference sequence). The V and J ends lost 8 bases and 5 bases respectively, with 18 bases between them. CDR3 region: CASHQVGWFTGELFF. The CDR3 region has the DNA TGTGCCAGTCATCAAGTCGGGTGGTTTACCGGGGAGCTGTTTTTT. The full variable domain, its missing parts supplied by reference TRBV19 and TRBJ2-2, is DGGITQSPKYLFRKEGQNVTLSCEQNLNHDAMYWYRQDPGQGLRLIYYSQIVNDFQKGDIAEGYSVSREKKESFPLTVTSAQKNPTAFYLCASHQVGWFTGELFFGEGSRLTVL.